This T cell receptor (beta chain) was sequenced for a study of shared clonotypes between healthy human individuals. Looking at the study overall: A donor's plate count was three for CD4 naive and three for CD4 memory; CD8 naive had two and CD8 memory one. Findings and limits, study-wide: Generally, naive subsets (rather than memory subsets) showed larger estimated richness. The diversity represented, both genetic and in exposure history, was limited by few donors.

Using around 200 ng DNA, around 30,000 T cell genomes, the sorted-subset replicate PCRs were run. The method was immunoSEQ multiplex PCR; TCRdb's version includes in-frame clones alone and lacks a portion of them. Counted here are 2 million to 3 million clones, under 95% occurring once; the ten biggest clones make up 0.36%. The CDR3 has 12 amino acids. CDR1 SNHLY and CDR2 FYNNEI come from the germline V gene. V was trimmed by 6 bases and J by 5 bases, leaving 10 bases between them. Regarding this clone: The target antigen is unknown.

The sequence was collected from a man aged 18 to 29 in good health. Some clones in this sample may be carry-over from other donors' samples. V gene TRBV2 combines with J gene TRBJ1-2, with a weak D call TRBD1 (5 bases). Sequenced: naive CD4+ T cells from PBMCs. This sample's subset: CD45RA+ positively selected. The CDR3 DNA sequence: TGTGCCAGCAGGGGGGTGAATTATGGCTACACCTTC. Amino acid sequence: CASRGVNYGYTF.